Below are 25 T cell receptor beta chains sequenced from a single sample in a study of radiotherapy plus CTLA-4 blockade in lung cancer. Sequencing was performed with immunoSEQ multiplex PCR; in TCRdb, only in-frame clones are kept and a portion is missing. The top ten hold around 23% of the sample, which has tens of thousands of clones, 70% to 90% seen once. The material was peripheral blood, obtained from a patient treated with radiotherapy plus ipilimumab. Source of these receptors: a human donor with non-small cell lung cancer that progressed on radiotherapy plus ipilimumab.

The rearrangement joins TRBV6-5 to TRBJ2-1, with D tentatively TRBD2 (6 bases). CDR3 length: 14 residues. V was trimmed by 5 bases and J by 5 bases, leaving 13 bases between them. Germline loops: CDR1 MNHEY, CDR2 SVGAGI. The CDR3 region has the DNA TGTGCCAGCAGTCGCGGGACCGCCAACAATGAGCAGTTCTTC. Its translation: CASSRGTANNEQFF.

With respect to this clone: At one boundary the junction diverges from the germline segment, which might be a read error. The chain couples TRBV11-2 to TRBJ2-7; tentative D call: TRBD1 (6 bases). Germline V gene sequence: CDR1 SGHAT, CDR2 FQNNGV. There are 16 residues in the CDR3. In DNA form, the CDR3 reads TGTGCCAGTAGCTTAGGTAGGGCAGGGGAATCCTACGAGCAGTACTTC. Amino acid sequence: CASSLGRAGESYEQYF.

The chain combines TRBV19 with TRBJ2-6, with TRBD1 identical over 9 bases. In germline, CDR1 is LNHDA, CDR2 SQIVND (reference sequence). The CDR3 loop spans 16 amino acids. The V segment lost 5 bases and the J segment 0 bases; nucleotides outside the gene matches: 2. The chain's CDR3 is CASSRDRVSGANVLTF. CDR3 DNA: TGTGCCAGTAGTCGGGACAGGGTCTCTGGGGCCAACGTCCTGACTTTC.

V gene TRBV18 combines with J gene TRBJ2-1; D is uncertain. Trimming cost V 4 bases and J 7 bases, with 8 bases left between them. Germline CDR1 KGHSH, CDR2 LQKENI. The CDR3 runs to 12 residues. The DNA for the CDR3 is TGTGCCAGCTCACAGCCCCCAAATGAGCAGTTCTTC. Translated, it gives CASSQPPNEQFF.

The chain recombines TRBV4-1 with TRBJ1-4, with 7 bases lining up with TRBD1. The germline CDR1 and CDR2 sequences are MGHRA and YSYEKL. V shed 2 bases, J shed 2 bases, and the junction held 5 bases outside the gene matches. The CDR3 extends over 16 amino acids. The CDR3 bases are TGCGCCAGCAGCCAACTCTACAGGGGCACTAATGAAAAACTGTTTTTT. This encodes CASSQLYRGTNEKLFF.

The chain recombines TRBV4-3 with TRBJ1-6; D possibly corresponds to TRBD1 (5 bases). The CDR3 sequence is 17 residues long. The germline CDR1 and CDR2 sequences are LGHNA and YSLEER. Trimming removed 1 base at V and 5 bases at J, with 15 bases between. The CDR3 reads CASSQVSGPSNNSPLHF. The CDR3 nucleotides are TGCGCCAGCAGCCAAGTGTCAGGGCCGTCGAATAATTCACCCCTCCACTTT.

The genes are TRBV5-1 and TRBJ2-1; 8 positions match TRBD2. Germline V lookup: CDR1 SGHRS, CDR2 YFSETQ. This CDR3 is 15 amino acids long. Losses at the gene ends were 5 bases for V and 6 bases for J; bases not matched to a gene: 10. The CDR3 loop reads CASRPAVGTSNEQFF. DNA of the CDR3: TGCGCCAGCAGACCGGCCGTAGGGACTAGCAATGAGCAGTTCTTC.

V gene TRBV7-3 combines with J gene TRBJ2-1; TRBD2 agrees at 11 bases. With V trimmed by 7 bases and J by 2 bases, 13 bases remained unmatched. CDR3 size: 18 residues. The germline V gene has CDR1 SGHTA and CDR2 FQGTGA. CDR3 in DNA: TGTGCCAGCACCACAAGGACTAGCGGGCCAACCCCCTACAATGAGCAGTTCTTC. It is translated as CASTTRTSGPTPYNEQFF.

V gene TRBV7-8 combines with J gene TRBJ2-7; 7 bases map to TRBD1. After removal of 5 bases from V and 1 base from J, the junction contained 2 bases not matched to a gene. Germline CDR1 reads SGHVS; CDR2 reads FQNEAQ. The CDR3 extends over 13 amino acids. This chain's CDR3 is CASSKGQSYEQYF. CDR3 in DNA: TGTGCCAGCAGCAAGGGACAGTCCTACGAGCAGTACTTC.

This chain joins TRBV7-2 and TRBJ2-5, with a tentative D call TRBD2 (5 bases). Trimming removed 6 bases at V and 5 bases at J, with 22 bases between. The CDR3 is 16 amino acids. The V gene's germline CDR1 is SGHTA and CDR2 FQGNSA. CDR3 loop: CASSQGLARSMETQYF. CDR3 nucleotide sequence: TGTGCCAGCAGTCAAGGGCTAGCCCGGAGTATGGAGACCCAGTACTTC. Using reference TRBV7-2 and TRBJ2-5 for the parts outside the CDR3, the full variable domain is GAGVSQSPSNKVTEKGKDVELRCDPISGHTALYWYRQSLGQGLEFLIYFQGNSAPDKSGLPSDRFSAERTGGSVSTLTIQRTQQEDSAVYLCASSQGLARSMETQYFGPGTRLLVL.

V gene TRBV4-1 combines with J gene TRBJ2-3; perhaps TRBD2 as D (6 bases). Germline CDR1 MGHRA, CDR2 YSYEKL. The germline V and J ends were trimmed by 8 bases and 3 bases, with 24 bases remaining between them. This CDR3 region has 17 residues. CDR3 region: CASGPILGKLATDTQYF. DNA for the CDR3: TGCGCCAGCGGCCCCATCTTGGGTAAACTAGCAACAGATACGCAGTATTTT.

V is TRBV6-1 and J is TRBJ2-3; a weak D match, TRBD2 (6 bases). This CDR3 is built from 15 residues. The V gene lost 2 bases and the J gene lost 0 bases, with 9 bases spanning the gap. Per germline, CDR1 MNHNS and CDR2 SASEGT. In DNA form, the CDR3 reads TGTGCCAGCAGTGAACAGCGGGCTAGCACAGATACGCAGTATTTT. It encodes CASSEQRASTDTQYF.

CDR3 in DNA: TGTGCCAGTTCGTTGGACAGTCAGACGGGAAACACCATATATTTT. Translation gives CASSLDSQTGNTIYF. V usage is TRBV19 and J usage is TRBJ1-3, with D maybe TRBD1 (6 bases). This CDR3 is built from 15 residues. Germline V gene lookup returns CDR1 LNHDA and CDR2 SQIVND (reference sequence). Trimming removed 8 bases from V and 4 bases from J, with 18 bases in between.

V usage is TRBV7-6 and J usage is TRBJ1-3, with D hard to call. The CDR3 runs 16 residues. Germline V gene sequence: CDR1 SGHVS, CDR2 FNYEAQ. V was trimmed by 0 bases and J by 0 bases, leaving 9 bases between them. CDR3 nucleotide sequence: TGTGCCAGCAGCTTAGCTGGCACAATCTCTGGAAACACCATATATTTT. Translated, it gives CASSLAGTISGNTIYF.

The chain has TRBV6-1 and TRBJ2-7; 7 nucleotides agree with TRBD1. Germline V lookup: CDR1 MNHNS, CDR2 SASEGT. V dropped 6 bases and J dropped 6; count of bases not matched to a gene: 8. CDR3 length equals 13 residues. This CDR3 is CASRNDRVGEQYF. The CDR3, as DNA: TGTGCCAGCAGAAATGACAGGGTTGGCGAGCAGTACTTC.

The chain links TRBV9 to TRBJ2-2, with 11 positions matching TRBD2. Trimming took 2 bases from V and 7 from J; bases not matched to a gene: 1. Germline V gene data show CDR1 as SGDLS and CDR2 as YYNGEE. The CDR3 runs to 14 residues. DNA for the CDR3: TGTGCCAGCAGCGTCGGGACTAGCGGCGGGGAGCTGTTTTTT. Residues: CASSVGTSGGELFF.

The CDR3 protein is CASSPGRAYEQYF. CDR3 bases: TGCGCCAGCAGCCCTGGGAGGGCCTACGAGCAGTACTTC. This chain links TRBV4-1 with TRBJ2-7, with TRBD2 matching over 7 bases. The germline V gene has CDR1 MGHRA and CDR2 YSYEKL. V dropped 4 bases and J dropped 2; count of bases not matched to a gene: 2. This CDR3 contains 13 residues.

This chain uses TRBV5-4 with TRBJ2-7, with TRBD2 matching over 11 bases. This CDR3 spans 15 amino acids. CDR1 and CDR2 (germline): SGHNT, YYREEE (reference sequence). The trim removed 3 bases at V and 3 bases at J, leaving 5 bases unmatched. CDR3 nucleotides: TGTGCCAGCAGCTCGGGACTAGCGGAAGACTACGAGCAGTACTTC. Encoded protein: CASSSGLAEDYEQYF.

V and J are TRBV19 and TRBJ2-7; maybe TRBD2 (6 bases). The V and J ends lost 5 bases and 2 bases respectively, with 10 bases between them. Germline CDR1 and CDR2: LNHDA and SQIVND (reference sequence). This CDR3 spans 13 amino acids. The CDR3 nucleotides are TGTGCCAGTAGTTCGGGGGTACCCTACGAGCAGTACTTC. This gives the protein CASSSGVPYEQYF. The full variable domain, rest sourced from reference TRBV19 and TRBJ2-7, is DGGITQSPKYLFRKEGQNVTLSCEQNLNHDAMYWYRQDPGQGLRLIYYSQIVNDFQKGDIAEGYSVSREKKESFPLTVTSAQKNPTAFYLCASSSGVPYEQYFGPGTRLTVT.

V gene TRBV7-2 combines with J gene TRBJ2-4, with 14 bases fitting TRBD2. The CDR3 is 18 residues long. Germline V lookup: CDR1 SGHTA, CDR2 FQGNSA. The ends lost 5 bases at V and 0 bases at J; junction bases unmatched: 6. The CDR3 DNA sequence: TGTGCCAGCAGCCCGGGACTAGCGGGGGCCGGAGCCAAAAACATTCAGTACTTC. Translation: CASSPGLAGAGAKNIQYF.

The V call is TRBV19, the J call TRBJ2-1, with 7 nucleotides matching TRBD2. This CDR3 is built from 17 residues. Per germline, CDR1 LNHDA and CDR2 SQIVND (reference sequence). Germline trimming cut 4 bases from V and 2 bases from J; bases unmatched to any gene: 11. The CDR3 nucleotides are TGTGCCAGTAGTACGCCCTTTACTAGCGCGGCCTACAATGAGCAGTTCTTC. It codes for CASSTPFTSAAYNEQFF.

V gene TRBV5-1 combines with J gene TRBJ2-3, with TRBD1 as a possible D gene (7 bases). The ends were cut back, 1 base at V and 4 bases at J, with 10 bases in the middle. Per germline, CDR1 SGHRS and CDR2 YFSETQ. The CDR3 length is 14 residues. CDR3 loop: CASSLQGGSDTQYF. CDR3 DNA: TGCGCCAGCAGCTTGCAGGGGGGCTCAGATACGCAGTATTTT.

The rearrangement joins TRBV27 to TRBJ1-6, with 7 bases identical to TRBD1. Germline lookup yields CDR1 MNHEY and CDR2 SMNVEV (reference sequence). V trimming: 0 bases; J trimming: 5 bases; junction bases outside the gene matches: 1. This CDR3 is built from 15 residues. CDR3 nucleotide sequence: TGTGCCAGCAGTTTATCAGGGGGCAATAATTCACCCCTCCACTTT. This encodes CASSLSGGNNSPLHF.

This chain uses TRBV7-9 with TRBJ1-1; a weak D match, TRBD1 (5 bases). The V gene's germline CDR1 is SEHNR and CDR2 FQNEAQ (reference sequence). V lost 1 base to trimming and J lost 4 bases, with 19 bases between them. CDR3 length equals 17 residues. The DNA of the CDR3 is TGTGCCAGCAGCTTAGTAATGACAAAAAAGGGGTCCACTGAAGCTTTCTTT. Amino acid sequence: CASSLVMTKKGSTEAFF.

V is TRBV18 and J is TRBJ2-5; 7 bases agree with TRBD1. V lost 5 bases and J lost 5; bases outside the gene matches: 14. CDR1 is KGHSH and CDR2 is LQKENI in the germline V gene. The CDR3 sequence is 16 residues long. The CDR3 protein is CASSVRQGSIAETQYF. The CDR3 region has the DNA TGTGCCAGCTCAGTGCGACAGGGATCTATAGCGGAGACCCAGTACTTC. The entire variable domain, with the rest obtained from reference TRBV18 and TRBJ2-5, is as follows: NAGVMQNPRHLVRRRGQEARLRCSPMKGHSHVYWYRQLPEEGLKFMVYLQKENIIDESGMPKERFSAEFPKEGPSILRIQQVVRGDSAAYFCASSVRQGSIAETQYFGPGTRLLVL.